This T cell receptor beta chain was profiled in a study of cytomegalovirus exposure and HLA in healthy donors. Notes on the study in general: Specificity of a few CMV-associated chains for CMV antigens was verified in vitro.

The study ran its PCR with 60 Vbeta and 13 Jbeta primers. This table comes from immunoSEQ multiplex PCR, and its TCRdb copy is limited to in-frame clones, with some not included. The data hold 110,000 to 150,000 clones, with roughly 9.4% observed a single time. Despite likely unrecorded immune exposures, the donors were nominally healthy at the time of sampling. Concerning this clone itself: Its antigen is unknown.

The receptor was isolated from a male donor in good health and CMV-seronegative. Sequenced material: PBMCs.

CDR3 sequence reads: CASSQGSSYNEQFF. The CDR3 nucleotides read TGTGCCAGCAGTCAGGGGAGCTCCTACAATGAGCAGTTCTTC. The chain uses TRBV28 and TRBJ2-1, with D tentatively TRBD1 (6 bases). The CDR3 sequence is 14 residues long. With 5 bases removed from V and 0 bases from J, the gap between germline ends came to 8 bases. Per germline, CDR1 MDHEN and CDR2 SYDVKM.